The 17 T cell receptor beta chains listed next were all sequenced from one sample in a study of glioma-infiltrating T cells after dendritic cell vaccination. The data were produced by immunoSEQ multiplex PCR, yet TCRdb's version contains in-frame clones alone and is incomplete. The sample holds 65,000 to 80,000 clones, 81% seen once. Sequencing used blood, obtained before dendritic cell vaccination. These receptors all stem from a human donor with glioblastoma.

The CDR3 nucleotides read TGTGCCAGCAGCTTCGGGTCAACTCTAAGCGGCGAGCAGTACTTC. As protein: CASSFGSTLSGEQYF. The gene calls are TRBV7-8 and TRBJ2-7, with D maybe TRBD2 (5 bases). Trimming left V 3 bases short and J 6 bases short, with 18 bases between. The V gene's germline CDR1 is SGHVS and CDR2 FQNEAQ. There are 15 residues in the CDR3.

This chain uses TRBV5-6 with TRBJ1-3; tentatively, D is TRBD1 (6 bases). This CDR3 is 16 amino acids long. Germline CDR1 reads SGHDT; CDR2 reads YYEEEE. Between the trimmed V and J ends, which lost 2 bases and 0 bases, there was a span of 12 bases. The DNA for the CDR3 is TGTGCCAGCAGCTTAAGACAGGTTCGCTCTGGAAACACCATATATTTT. It codes for CASSLRQVRSGNTIYF.

About this clone itself: The same CDR3 is also encoded by other DNA sequences in this sample. The chain recombines TRBV11-3 with TRBJ2-2; the D gene is possibly TRBD2 (5 bases). V lost 0 bases and J 4 bases, leaving 9 bases between the germline ends. Germline V CDR1 and CDR2: SGHNT, YENEEA. The CDR3 contains 15 residues. The CDR3 nucleotides are TGTGCCAGCAGCTTAGAAGGCGGAGGCACCGGGGAGCTGTTTTTT. This encodes CASSLEGGGTGELFF.

The chain joins TRBV29-1 to TRBJ1-2; unclear D gene. V was shortened by 4 bases and J by 1 base, with 7 bases between the two germline ends. Germline V CDR1 and CDR2: SQVTM, ANQGSEA. This CDR3 contains 12 residues. The CDR3 here is CSVAESNYGYTF. CDR3 bases: TGCAGCGTTGCGGAGAGTAACTATGGCTACACCTTC. Using reference TRBV29-1 and TRBJ1-2 for the parts outside the CDR3, the full variable domain is SAVISQKPSRDICQRGTSLTIQCQVDSQVTMMFWYRQQPGQSLTLIATANQGSEATYESGFVIDKFPISRPNLTFSTLTVSNMSPEDSSIYLCSVAESNYGYTFGSGTRLTVV.

The chain recombines TRBV29-1 with TRBJ1-2; 7 bases align to TRBD1. The V gene end was trimmed by 7 bases and the J gene end by 4 bases; junction bases not matched to a gene: 6. The CDR3 consists of 12 residues. CDR1 and CDR2 (germline): SQVTM, ANQGSEA. The CDR3 region is CSAYRGPYGYTF. The CDR3 DNA is TGCAGCGCCTACAGGGGCCCCTATGGCTACACCTTC.

This chain uses TRBV27 with TRBJ1-6; perhaps TRBD1 as D (5 bases). CDR1 and CDR2 (germline): MNHEY, SMNVEV (reference sequence). This CDR3 comprises 15 residues. V was cut by 11 bases and J by 8 bases, with 22 bases left in between. The CDR3 coding sequence is TGTGCCGCCGGGGGGGGTAACGATGGAGATTCACCCCTCCACTTT. This translates into CAAGGGNDGDSPLHF.

The chain has TRBV29-1 and TRBJ2-1; tentative D call: TRBD1 (5 bases). Per the germline V gene, CDR1 is SQVTM and CDR2 is ANQGSEA. This CDR3 spans 12 amino acids. Deletions cut 4 bases from V and 3 bases from J, with 7 bases between. CDR3 bases: TGCAGCGTTGGTCAGGGCTACAATGAGCAGTTCTTC. This codes for CSVGQGYNEQFF.

The V gene is TRBV15, the J gene TRBJ1-2; D possibly corresponds to TRBD1 (5 bases). Germline V gives CDR1 LNHNV, CDR2 YYDKDF (reference sequence). V was shortened by 0 bases and J by 5 bases, with 16 bases between the two germline ends. CDR3 size: 16 residues. The CDR3 DNA is TGTGCCACCAGCAGAGAACCGGGACTCAAGATGTATGGCTACACCTTC. Translating gives CATSREPGLKMYGYTF.

The V call is TRBV29-1, the J call TRBJ2-1; D gene unclear. V gave up 7 bases and J gave up 2 bases, with 9 bases separating them. The CDR3 spans 12 residues. From germline, CDR1 is SQVTM and CDR2 ANQGSEA. The CDR3 DNA sequence: TGCAGCGCGCTAGGCCCCTACAATGAGCAGTTCTTC. This gives the protein CSALGPYNEQFF.

The chain employs TRBV5-7 and TRBJ1-1; D is uncertain. TRBV5-7 is an ORF; its function is uncertain. This CDR3 contains 15 residues. Trimming left V 4 bases short and J 3 bases short, with 16 bases between. The CDR3 nucleotides are TGTGCCAGCAGCCTTGTGGTCGGGGAGGACACTGAAGCTTTCTTT. Its translation: CASSLVVGEDTEAFF.

As to this clone: The same CDR3 also results from other DNA sequences found in this sample. This chain connects TRBV25-1 to TRBJ2-2; D is uncertain. With 4 bases removed from V and 4 bases from J, the gap between germline ends came to 13 bases. Germline CDR1 is MGHDK and CDR2 is SYGVNS. This CDR3 contains 15 residues. This chain's CDR3 is CASSGQALLTGELFF. For the CDR3, the DNA is TGTGCCAGCAGTGGTCAGGCCCTACTCACCGGGGAGCTGTTTTTT.

The chain joins TRBV4-1 to TRBJ2-5, with 7 bases identical to TRBD1. Trimming took 4 bases from V and 2 from J; bases not matched to a gene: 1. The CDR3 has 13 amino acids. Germline V gives CDR1 MGHRA, CDR2 YSYEKL. CDR3 DNA sequence: TGCGCCAGCAGCCGGGACAGACAAGAGACCCAGTACTTC. Its translation: CASSRDRQETQYF.

The chain couples TRBV10-2 to TRBJ1-2, with D unresolved. V was pared by 2 bases and J by 0 bases, with 7 bases between. This CDR3 has 14 residues. From germline, CDR1 is WSHSY and CDR2 SAAADI. The CDR3 DNA sequence: TGCGCCAGCAGTGAGACAGACGCTAACTATGGCTACACCTTC. Protein: CASSETDANYGYTF.

The rearrangement links TRBV6-5 to TRBJ1-2; D is perhaps TRBD1 (6 bases). Germline CDR1 MNHEY, CDR2 SVGAGI. The CDR3 runs to 16 residues. The V end was cut by 0 bases, the J end by 1 base, with 12 bases between. This CDR3 is CASSYSNGGINYGYTF. The CDR3 bases are TGTGCCAGCAGTTACTCGAATGGGGGCATTAACTATGGCTACACCTTC.

The table lists this clone with a few counts. The V call is TRBV6-6, the J call TRBJ1-1; D remains ambiguous. The V end was cut by 10 bases, the J end by 6 bases, with 9 bases between. The CDR3 runs 10 residues. Germline values: CDR1 MNHNY, CDR2 SVGAGI (reference sequence). The CDR3 DNA reads TGTGCCACCGTGGCCTCTGAAGCTTTCTTT. Amino acid sequence: CATVASEAFF.

This chain joins TRBV19 and TRBJ1-2; D is uncertain. Germline V gene sequence: CDR1 LNHDA, CDR2 SQIVND (reference sequence). The V end lost 5 bases, the J end lost 4 bases, and 5 bases lay between the germline ends. The CDR3 totals 11 residues. CDR3 nucleotides: TGTGCCAGTAGTGTCGGCTATGGCTACACCTTC. The encoded protein is CASSVGYGYTF.

The table lists this clone with a count of one. J is TRBJ1-1 and V is TRBV14; a possible D gene is TRBD1 (5 bases). Germline assignment: CDR1 SGHDN and CDR2 FVKESK. V lost 3 bases to trimming and J lost 7 bases, with 9 bases between them. CDR3 length: 12 residues. CDR3 region: CASSHETVEAFF. CDR3 nucleotide sequence: TGTGCCAGCAGCCATGAGACAGTTGAAGCTTTCTTT.